The clone carrying this T cell receptor (beta chain) was seen just once. CDR1 and CDR2 (germline): SEHNR, FQNEAQ (reference sequence). The CDR3 is 15 residues long. The trim removed 3 bases at V and 6 bases at J, leaving 7 bases unmatched. Source study methods: Researchers report that nucleated cell counts were estimated from reference gene primer amplification. Using immunoSEQ multiplex PCR, the repertoire was profiled, and TCRdb retains in-frame clones only, with some absent. That table gives V, J and clone size, and the DNA gave D and trimming. The table records about 100,000 clones, roughly 76% of them present only once. The data belong to a study of blood T cell repertoires in COVID-19. As for the study in general: The origin of the acute and convalescent COVID-19 samples was the United States, Italy and Spain. Sample material is recorded as cDNA or gDNA derived from T cells, B-cell-depleted T cells, or PBMCs.

One Seattle source followed patients from active infection through their disease course. The origin of this receptor is a man older than 75 with COVID-19, enrolled during active disease. This rearrangement joins TRBV7-9 to TRBJ2-3, with 9 bases lining up with TRBD1. Material for sequencing was peripheral blood. In DNA form, the CDR3 reads TGTGCCAGCAGCTTCATAACAGGGGGCCAGGATACGCAGTATTTT. This encodes CASSFITGGQDTQYF.